This entry lists 13 T cell receptor beta chains sequenced from one sample in a study of blood T cells in healthy people across ages. The authors ran a second PCR of about 6 to 11 cycles using a sample-barcoded 5' primer and a J-beta primer mix. TCRdb analysed the 5' RACE reads with MiXCR anew, one entry per CDR3 protein. The repertoire includes some 920,000 distinct CDR3 sequences, roughly 47% of them detected once, and about a fifth sits in the top ten. Source material: blood. These receptors were taken from a woman aged 55-70 years in good health.

This clonotype turned up a few times. The chain uses TRBV27 and TRBJ2-3, with 10 bases identical to TRBD1. Germline V gives CDR1 MNHEY, CDR2 SMNVEV (reference sequence). The CDR3 runs to 16 residues. The ends lost 2 bases at V and 4 bases at J; junction bases unmatched: 6. The CDR3 spells CASSLDRDRGADTQYF. Here the CDR3 DNA reads TGTGCCAGCAGTTTAGACCGGGACAGGGGCGCAGATACGCAGTATTTT.

The chain joins TRBV6-5 to TRBJ2-7, with TRBD2 as a possible D gene (5 bases). This CDR3 contains 14 residues. Germline CDR1 reads MNHEY; CDR2 reads SVGAGI. Trimming shortened V by 5 bases and J by 7 bases, and 18 bases separated the two germline ends. The CDR3 DNA is TGTGCCAGCAGTGCCCCGTCCGGGAACAATGAGCAGTACTTC. Translation: CASSAPSGNNEQYF.

The chain carries TRBV3-1 and TRBJ1-6, with D possibly being TRBD1 (5 bases). Germline values: CDR1 LGHDT, CDR2 YNNKEL (reference sequence). V was shortened by 1 base and J by 4 bases, with 20 bases between the two germline ends. This CDR3 is built from 19 residues. Here the CDR3 DNA reads TGTGCCAGCAGCCAAGGGGGGGACGTTTGGATGATTTATAATTCACCCCTCCACTTT. Protein: CASSQGGDVWMIYNSPLHF.

The CDR3 nucleotides are TGTGCCAGCTCACCGACAAAAAATCAGCCCCAGCATTTT. This gives the protein CASSPTKNQPQHF. The rearrangement joins TRBV18 to TRBJ1-5; D is uncertain. The V end was cut by 3 bases, the J end by 4 bases, with 7 bases between. CDR1 is KGHSH, CDR2 LQKENI, per germline. The CDR3 extends over 13 amino acids. The full variable domain, rest sourced from reference TRBV18 and TRBJ1-5, is NAGVMQNPRHLVRRRGQEARLRCSPMKGHSHVYWYRQLPEEGLKFMVYLQKENIIDESGMPKERFSAEFPKEGPSILRIQQVVRGDSAAYFCASSPTKNQPQHFGDGTRLSIL.

The J gene is TRBJ2-2, the V gene TRBV25-1; TRBD2 aligns across 9 bases. There are 18 residues in the CDR3. The ends lost 0 bases at V and 2 bases at J; junction bases unmatched: 7. The V gene's germline CDR1 is MGHDK and CDR2 SYGVNS. The CDR3 sequence: CASSEYGGRAPNTGELFF. DNA of the CDR3: TGTGCCAGCAGTGAATATGGCGGGAGGGCCCCAAACACCGGGGAGCTGTTTTTT.

This clonotype occurred a few times. This chain links TRBV6-5 with TRBJ1-1, with a possible D match to TRBD1 (5 bases). The CDR3 is 13 amino acids. Germline CDR1 reads MNHEY; CDR2 reads SVGAGI. With 2 bases removed from V and 1 base from J, the gap between germline ends came to 5 bases. CDR3 loop: CASSYGQNTEAFF. The CDR3 nucleotides are TGTGCCAGCAGTTACGGACAGAACACTGAAGCTTTCTTT.

This chain joins TRBV27 and TRBJ1-1; D may be TRBD1 (5 bases). Germline CDR1 MNHEY, CDR2 SMNVEV (reference sequence). The V end lost 3 bases, the J end lost 5 bases, and 13 bases lay between the germline ends. The CDR3 covers 14 residues. CDR3 amino acids: CASSFLSGRTEAFF. The CDR3, as DNA: TGTGCCAGCAGTTTCCTCTCAGGGAGGACTGAAGCTTTCTTT.

V and J are TRBV4-1 and TRBJ2-5; D is unclear. V lost 3 bases and J lost 2, with 13 bases in between. The CDR3 contains 15 residues. Germline CDR1 and CDR2: MGHRA and YSYEKL. CDR3 nucleotides: TGCGCCAGCAGCCATTTACCGGGTCCTCAAGAGACCCAGTACTTC. It specifies CASSHLPGPQETQYF.

Written as DNA, the CDR3 is TGTGCCAGCAGTTACGGGACAGGGGTTTGCGAGCAGTACTTC. It codes for CASSYGTGVCEQYF. V gene TRBV28 combines with J gene TRBJ2-7; 10 positions agree with TRBD1. CDR3 length equals 14 residues. Germline lookup yields CDR1 MDHEN and CDR2 SYDVKM. The junction had 6 bases not matched to a gene; V was cut back by 4 bases and J by 6 bases.

The chain is built from TRBV7-3 and TRBJ2-5; weak D call: TRBD2 (6 bases). The CDR3 loop spans 14 amino acids. V lost 2 bases and J lost 3, with 10 bases in between. CDR1 and CDR2 (germline): SGHTA, FQGTGA. The CDR3 loop is CASSLVGLKETQYF. CDR3 bases: TGTGCCAGCAGCTTAGTGGGACTCAAAGAGACCCAGTACTTC. Full variable domain (rest looked up from reference TRBV7-3 and TRBJ2-5): GAGVSQTPSNKVTEKGKYVELRCDPISGHTALYWYRQSLGQGPEFLIYFQGTGAADDSGLPNDRFFAVRPEGSVSTLKIQRTERGDSAVYLCASSLVGLKETQYFGPGTRLLVL.

This clonotype was counted a few times. The chain employs TRBV5-1 and TRBJ2-1, with D hard to call. Trimming shortened V by 6 bases and J by 6 bases, and 7 bases separated the two germline ends. This CDR3 has 11 amino acids. Per the germline V gene, CDR1 is SGHRS and CDR2 is YFSETQ. CDR3 amino acids: CASKAVNEQFF. The CDR3 coding sequence is TGCGCCAGCAAGGCGGTCAATGAGCAGTTCTTC.

The chain recombines TRBV28 with TRBJ2-5, with 13 bases aligning to TRBD2. Near its end, the DNA agrees better with TRBJ2-7, so the J call may be wrong. Germline V gene lookup returns CDR1 MDHEN and CDR2 SYDVKM. The CDR3 spans 19 residues. The CDR3 sequence: CASRLATSGRPVIVYEQYF. The CDR3 nucleotides are TGTGCCAGCAGACTGGCGACTAGCGGGAGGCCCGTAATAGTCTACGAGCAGTACTTC.

At least ten counts were recorded for this clonotype. This sequence joins TRBV29-1 and TRBJ2-7, with D perhaps matching TRBD2 (5 bases). V was pared by 1 base and J by 3 bases, with 19 bases between. This CDR3 is 16 amino acids long. The V gene's germline CDR1 is SQVTM and CDR2 ANQGSEA. The CDR3, as DNA: TGCAGCGTTGAAGGGGAGCCTGGGCATACAAACTACGAGCAGTACTTC. Protein sequence: CSVEGEPGHTNYEQYF.